Following are 23 T cell receptor beta chains from one sample sequenced in a study of shared clonotypes between healthy human individuals. The table came from immunoSEQ multiplex PCR; TCRdb's copy has only in-frame clones and leaves some out. Here the sample spans about half a million clones, approximately 80% being singletons. The material sequenced was PBMCs. These receptors all stem from a middle-aged woman in good health. Some clones in this sample may be carry-over from other donors' samples.

The chain recombines TRBV6-1 with TRBJ2-5; D is possibly TRBD2 (6 bases). This CDR3 comprises 12 residues. The germline gives CDR1 MNHNS, CDR2 SASEGT. Trimming pared 3 bases from V and 8 bases from J, leaving 10 bases between. In DNA form, the CDR3 reads TGTGCCAGCAGTGACTGGGCGGGAACCCAGTACTTC. Translated: CASSDWAGTQYF.

The chain combines TRBV9 with TRBJ1-1, with D unclear. V lost 0 bases, J lost 7 bases, and 13 bases lay in between. The CDR3 is made up of 14 amino acids. CDR1 and CDR2 (germline): SGDLS, YYNGEE. The chain's CDR3 is CASSVGASPVEAFF. The CDR3 DNA is TGTGCCAGCAGCGTAGGAGCGAGCCCAGTTGAAGCTTTCTTT.

V usage is TRBV25-1 and J usage is TRBJ2-7, with 14 bases matching TRBD2. The V gene end was trimmed by 3 bases and the J gene end by 5 bases; junction bases not matched to a gene: 6. Germline CDR1 MGHDK, CDR2 SYGVNS. This CDR3 contains 16 residues. The CDR3 DNA is TGTGCCAGCAGTGAGCCGGGACTAGCGGGAGTCCACGAGCAGTACTTC. Amino acids: CASSEPGLAGVHEQYF.

This clone has at least ten counts. This chain joins TRBV7-9 and TRBJ2-5; possibly TRBD1 for D (6 bases). The J call may be faulty, since TRBJ2-7 better matches the DNA end. The CDR3 extends over 15 amino acids. Germline CDR1 reads SEHNR; CDR2 reads FQNEAQ (reference sequence). Here the CDR3 reads CASSSPSVGADEQYF. DNA for the CDR3: TGTGCCAGCAGCTCTCCATCGGTGGGGGCAGACGAGCAGTACTTC.

V gene TRBV28 combines with J gene TRBJ2-7, with D possibly TRBD2 on 6 matching bases. The CDR3 loop spans 15 amino acids. Germline CDR1 MDHEN, CDR2 SYDVKM. The V and J ends lost 4 bases and 3 bases respectively, with 16 bases between them. The CDR3: CASSSVGGNLYEQYF. The CDR3, as DNA: TGTGCCAGCAGTTCGGTGGGCGGGAACCTCTACGAGCAGTACTTC.

This chain uses TRBV18 with TRBJ2-1; D call uncertain. CDR3 length: 12 residues. V dropped 1 base and J dropped 9 bases, with 7 bases sitting between them. Per the germline V gene, CDR1 is KGHSH and CDR2 is LQKENI. CDR3 protein: CASSPLGGEQFF. DNA of the CDR3: TGTGCCAGCTCACCACTAGGTGGTGAGCAGTTCTTC.

This clone was observed once. V and J are TRBV25-1 and TRBJ2-3; possibly TRBD2 for D (6 bases). From germline, CDR1 is MGHDK and CDR2 SYGVNS. The CDR3 runs to 16 residues. V gave up 1 base and J gave up 3 bases, with 14 bases separating them. CDR3 DNA sequence: TGTGCCAGCAGTGAATCTGCAGGCGGAGGGACAGATACGCAGTATTTT. It codes for CASSESAGGGTDTQYF.

CDR3 sequence reads: CASSRPDRLISGNTIYF. CDR3 coding DNA: TGCGCCAGCAGTCGGCCGGACCGACTTATCTCTGGAAACACCATATATTTT. V and J are TRBV23-1 and TRBJ1-3; D unclear. TRBV23-1 is assigned to the ORF class and has an uncertain function. The CDR3 has 17 amino acids. V was trimmed by 4 bases and J by 0 bases, leaving 16 bases between them.

The chain combines TRBV5-6 with TRBJ1-3; D not resolved. Trimming shortened V by 1 base and J by 1 base, and 0 bases separated the two germline ends. The CDR3 covers 12 residues. Germline V gene sequence: CDR1 SGHDT, CDR2 YYEEEE. The CDR3 loop reads CASSLSGNTIYF. CDR3 DNA sequence: TGTGCCAGCAGCTTGTCTGGAAACACCATATATTTT. The whole variable domain, filled in from reference TRBV5-6 and TRBJ1-3, reads DAGVTQSPTHLIKTRGQQVTLRCSPKSGHDTVSWYQQALGQGPQFIFQYYEEEERQRGNFPDRFSGHQFPNYSSELNVNALLLGDSALYLCASSLSGNTIYFGEGSWLTVV.

The chain couples TRBV19 to TRBJ2-7; TRBD1 agrees at 11 bases. There are 14 residues in the CDR3. Losses at the gene ends were 3 bases for V and 3 bases for J; bases not matched to a gene: 1. CDR1 and CDR2 from the germline V gene are LNHDA and SQIVND (reference sequence). DNA for the CDR3: TGTGCCAGTAGTATGGGGACAGGGGGCTACGAGCAGTACTTC. Amino acids: CASSMGTGGYEQYF.

This clone occurred a few times. The chain is built from TRBV6-1 and TRBJ2-3; 8 nucleotides line up with TRBD2. The CDR3 spans 14 residues. Per germline, CDR1 MNHNS and CDR2 SASEGT. J was trimmed by 4 bases and V by 5 bases; bases with no gene match: 5. The CDR3 region is CASSRTSPPDTQYF. CDR3 sequence (DNA): TGTGCCAGCAGTCGGACTAGCCCCCCAGATACGCAGTATTTT.

This clone has a handful of counts. The gene calls are TRBV7-6 and TRBJ2-3; D not certain. Trimming pared 7 bases from V and 1 base from J, leaving 12 bases between. Germline loops: CDR1 SGHVS, CDR2 FNYEAQ. This CDR3 comprises 14 residues. CDR3 in DNA: TGTGCCAGCAAACCCCTCTACCGCACAGATACGCAGTATTTT. Protein product: CASKPLYRTDTQYF.

J is TRBJ1-2 and V is TRBV7-2; D gene unclear. The CDR3 is 14 amino acids. Germline V lookup: CDR1 SGHTA, CDR2 FQGNSA. Trimming left V 0 bases short and J 4 bases short, with 9 bases between. CDR3 sequence (DNA): TGTGCCAGCAGCTTAGCTTTGGTCGGCTATGGCTACACCTTC. Protein: CASSLALVGYGYTF.

This rearrangement joins TRBV11-2 to TRBJ2-2; weak D call: TRBD1 (6 bases). The ends were cut back, 3 bases at V and 5 bases at J, with 7 bases in the middle. Germline V gene data show CDR1 as SGHAT and CDR2 as FQNNGV. The CDR3 spans 13 residues. CDR3 loop: CASSFTGTGELFF. The DNA for the CDR3 is TGTGCCAGCAGCTTTACAGGGACCGGGGAGCTGTTTTTT.

The chain is built from TRBV5-1 and TRBJ2-5, with D hard to call. CDR1 SGHRS and CDR2 YFSETQ come from the germline V gene. V was cut by 1 base and J by 4 bases, with 20 bases left in between. The CDR3 is made up of 17 amino acids. This chain's CDR3 is CASSLSGDTKWGETQYF. CDR3 nucleotides: TGCGCCAGCAGCTTGTCCGGAGACACCAAGTGGGGAGAGACCCAGTACTTC.

About this clone: Only one base separates this from a far larger clonotype, so it likely reflects a read error. This sequence joins TRBV5-4 and TRBJ2-7; D unresolved. Deletions cut 2 bases from V and 0 bases from J, with 0 bases between. CDR1 is SGHNT, CDR2 YYREEE, per germline (reference sequence). This CDR3 has 11 residues. The CDR3 DNA reads TGTGCCAGCAGCTTCTCCTACGAGCAGTACTTC. It codes for CASSFSYEQYF.

The chain recombines TRBV15 with TRBJ1-1, with unresolved D. This CDR3 is built from 15 residues. Germline V CDR1 and CDR2: LNHNV, YYDKDF (reference sequence). V dropped 0 bases and J dropped 1 base, with 9 bases sitting between them. Here the CDR3 reads CATSRDGSSNTEAFF. Written as DNA, the CDR3 is TGTGCCACCAGCAGAGATGGCAGTTCGAACACTGAAGCTTTCTTT.

This clone was recorded once. The V gene is TRBV18, the J gene TRBJ2-7; 12 bases agree with TRBD2. CDR3 length: 16 amino acids. J gave up 6 bases and V 6 bases, and 12 bases lay outside the gene matches. Germline values: CDR1 KGHSH, CDR2 LQKENI. DNA for the CDR3: TGTGCCAGCTCCCCGGGACTAGCGGGCGGCAGGTCCGAGCAGTACTTC. Its translation: CASSPGLAGGRSEQYF.

The V gene is TRBV15, the J gene TRBJ2-5; D gene uncertain. CDR1 LNHNV and CDR2 YYDKDF come from the germline V gene (reference sequence). The CDR3 consists of 13 residues. Trimming pared 0 bases from V and 0 bases from J, leaving 2 bases between. The CDR3 coding sequence is TGTGCCACCAGCAGAGACCACCAAGAGACCCAGTACTTC. Translation gives CATSRDHQETQYF.

The chain uses TRBV6-6 and TRBJ2-4; 11 positions agree with TRBD2. Per germline, CDR1 MNHNY and CDR2 SVGAGI (reference sequence). CDR3 length: 14 residues. J gave up 2 bases and V 7 bases, and 1 base lay outside the gene matches. CDR3 region: CASTSGRPKNIQYF. The CDR3 bases are TGTGCCAGCACTAGCGGGAGGCCCAAAAACATTCAGTACTTC.

This clone appeared a few times. The rearrangement uses TRBV10-3 and TRBJ1-2; D is undetermined. CDR1 is ENHRY, CDR2 SYGVKD, per germline. V lost 0 bases and J 7 bases, leaving 9 bases between the germline ends. CDR3 length equals 13 residues. The CDR3 spells CAISESDKSGYTF. The CDR3 region has the DNA TGTGCCATCAGTGAGTCTGACAAATCTGGCTACACCTTC.

This clone was found many times. V and J are TRBV28 and TRBJ2-5, with TRBD2 matching over 16 bases. Germline CDR1 is MDHEN and CDR2 is SYDVKM. The CDR3 has 17 residues. Trimming removed 5 bases from V and 6 bases from J; junction bases left unmatched: 9. This CDR3 is CASSRPGLAGGRKTQYF. The CDR3 nucleotides are TGTGCCAGCAGTCGTCCGGGACTAGCGGGAGGGCGGAAGACCCAGTACTTC. The full variable domain, its missing parts supplied by reference TRBV28 and TRBJ2-5, is DVKVTQSSRYLVKRTGEKVFLECVQDMDHENMFWYRQDPGLGLRLIYFSYDVKMKEKGDIPEGYSVSREKKERFSLILESASTNQTSMYLCASSRPGLAGGRKTQYFGPGTRLLVL.

This clone has at least ten counts. The same CDR3 can be traced to other DNA sequences in this sample. The V gene is TRBV4-3, the J gene TRBJ1-1, with D unresolved. V was pared by 3 bases and J by 2 bases, with 4 bases between. The CDR3 totals 12 residues. CDR1 is LGHNA, CDR2 YSLEER, per germline. For the CDR3, the DNA is TGCGCCAGCAGCCATAGAAACACTGAAGCTTTCTTT. It yields the protein CASSHRNTEAFF.